This passage covers 27 T cell receptor beta chains from one sample sequenced in a study of T-cell reconstitution after alpha-beta-depleted transplantation in children. Unique molecular identifiers were used in preparing the TCRbeta library. TCRdb itself ran the PCR reads through MiXCR, one entry per CDR3 protein. The sample lists 750,000 to 950,000 distinct CDR3 sequences; about 16% were seen once. The sequenced sample was PBMCs, mostly from graft donor cells, obtained 360 days after TCRalphabeta/CD19-depleted stem cell transplant. Source of these receptors: a male patient aged 10-17 years who had a stem cell transplant for acute lymphoblastic leukemia, so the T cells may come from the graft donor.

J is TRBJ2-7 and V is TRBV5-1; either TRBD1 or TRBD2 may fit D (5 bases each). With 5 bases removed from V and 2 bases from J, the gap between germline ends came to 17 bases. This CDR3 has 15 residues. Looked up from germline, CDR1 is SGHRS and CDR2 is YFSETQ. DNA for the CDR3: TGCGCCAGCAGTTCTGGGGGTCAGCGGACCTACGAGCAGTACTTC. Protein product: CASSSGGQRTYEQYF.

The sample holds many counts of this clonotype. The chain is built from TRBV20-1 and TRBJ2-7; the D gene is possibly TRBD1 (6 bases). Germline V lookup: CDR1 DFQATT, CDR2 SNEGSKA (reference sequence). There are 13 residues in the CDR3. Trimming left V 0 bases short and J 4 bases short, with 10 bases between. The CDR3 bases are TGCAGTGCTAGAGATCACAGGGCTTACGAGCAGTACTTC. It is translated as CSARDHRAYEQYF.

This clonotype was picked up a small number of times. The junction differs from germline at one of its ends, possibly a read error. The chain has TRBV5-1 and TRBJ2-7; possible D gene TRBD1, 5 bases. The CDR3 consists of 16 residues. In germline, CDR1 is SGHRS, CDR2 YFSETQ. Here the CDR3 DNA reads TGCGCCAGCAGCTACGCACAGGTTACCACCTCCCACGAGCAGTACTTC. It encodes CASSYAQVTTSHEQYF.

The J gene is TRBJ1-2, the V gene TRBV29-1, with 9 bases matching TRBD1. This CDR3 is built from 13 residues. CDR1 and CDR2 from the germline V gene are SQVTM and ANQGSEA. V shed 4 bases and J 6 bases; nucleotides not matched to a gene: 6. CDR3 sequence (DNA): TGCAGCGTTGCCGGTGGGGACAGGGATGGCTACACCTTC. Translation gives CSVAGGDRDGYTF.

Ten or more counts support this clonotype. The chain couples TRBV7-6 to TRBJ2-1; D might be TRBD2 (6 bases). The CDR3 is 15 amino acids. V was shortened by 5 bases and J by 7 bases, with 18 bases between the two germline ends. Germline CDR1 SGHVS, CDR2 FNYEAQ. Here the CDR3 DNA reads TGTGCCAGCAGCCGGGTGTCGGGAGAGGTGAATGAGCAGTTCTTC. It encodes CASSRVSGEVNEQFF. The full variable domain, its missing parts supplied by reference TRBV7-6 and TRBJ2-1, is GAGVSQSPRYKVTKRGQDVALRCDPISGHVSLYWYRQALGQGPEFLTYFNYEAQQDKSGLPNDRFSAERPEGSISTLTIQRTEQRDSAMYRCASSRVSGEVNEQFFGPGTRLTVL.

This rearrangement joins TRBV3-1 to TRBJ1-1; the D gene is possibly TRBD1 (5 bases). Germline V gene sequence: CDR1 LGHDT, CDR2 YNNKEL (reference sequence). V lost 1 base, J lost 1 base, and 10 bases lay in between. CDR3 length equals 15 residues. The CDR3: CASSQAVGRNTEAFF. The CDR3 nucleotides read TGTGCCAGCAGCCAAGCGGTGGGGCGGAACACTGAAGCTTTCTTT.

Ten or more counts support this clonotype. V is TRBV7-8 and J is TRBJ2-7; the match to TRBD2 covers 10 bases. The V segment lost 2 bases and the J segment 2 bases; nucleotides outside the gene matches: 9. CDR1 and CDR2 from the germline V gene are SGHVS and FQNEAQ. The CDR3 contains 17 residues. The CDR3 DNA reads as TGTGCCAGCAGCTTAAGGGTTTCAGCGGGAGGGCCCTACGAGCAGTACTTC. Translating it yields CASSLRVSAGGPYEQYF.

Comments on this clonotype: The junction does not match germline at one end; this may be a read error. The V gene is TRBV2, the J gene TRBJ1-5; perhaps TRBD1 as D (6 bases). Germline CDR1 is SNHLY and CDR2 is FYNNEI. The CDR3 totals 14 residues. The CDR3 DNA reads TGTGCCAGCAGCACAGGGCGAGCCAATCAGCCCCAGCGTTTT. Encoded protein: CASSTGRANQPQRF.

This clonotype was observed a few times. CDR3 in amino acids: CASTSVGPGEKLFF. The CDR3 DNA reads as TGTGCCAGCACCAGCGTGGGGCCGGGTGAAAAACTGTTTTTT. The gene calls are TRBV12-3 or TRBV12-4 and TRBJ1-4; tentative D call: TRBD1 (5 bases). Trimming left V 7 bases short and J 7 bases short, with 16 bases between. The CDR3 consists of 14 residues.

The chain couples TRBV5-1 to TRBJ1-5; TRBD1 agrees at 7 bases. The germline CDR1 and CDR2 sequences are SGHRS and YFSETQ. The CDR3 contains 17 residues. V lost 2 bases, J lost 2 bases, and 10 bases stayed unmatched. CDR3 protein: CASSFGTGESGNQPQHF. CDR3 DNA sequence: TGCGCCAGCAGCTTCGGAACAGGGGAAAGCGGCAATCAGCCCCAGCATTTT.

The gene calls are TRBV30 and TRBJ1-4; tentative D call: TRBD1 (5 bases). Germline CDR1 reads GTSNPN; CDR2 reads SVGIG (reference sequence). Trimming cost V 1 base and J 8 bases, with 23 bases left between them. The CDR3 has 17 amino acids. The CDR3 region is CAWSDEPRGSLGEKLFF. The CDR3 DNA reads as TGTGCCTGGAGTGATGAGCCGAGGGGTTCACTGGGAGAAAAACTGTTTTTT.

The V call is TRBV12-3 or TRBV12-4, the J call TRBJ2-2; no firm D call. This CDR3 is 16 amino acids long. V lost 5 bases, J lost 5 bases, and 18 bases lay in between. In nucleotides, the CDR3 is TGTGCCAGCAGTCCCCCTGACGGTATCGGTACCGGGGAGCTGTTTTTT. Its translation: CASSPPDGIGTGELFF.

J is TRBJ2-7 and V is TRBV24-1; 9 bases line up with TRBD1. This CDR3 is built from 15 residues. J lost 2 bases, V lost 2 bases, and 3 bases had no gene match. The germline gives CDR1 KGHDR, CDR2 SFDVKD. The CDR3 here is CATSDSGTGTYEQYF. As DNA, the CDR3 is TGTGCCACCAGTGATTCCGGGACAGGGACCTACGAGCAGTACTTC.

The chain combines TRBV7-2 with TRBJ2-7; a weak D match, TRBD2 (5 bases). The CDR3 runs to 13 residues. CDR1 and CDR2 from the germline V gene are SGHTA and FQGNSA. The V gene lost 1 base and the J gene lost 6 bases, with 10 bases spanning the gap. This CDR3 is CASSLELALEQYF. In DNA, the CDR3 is TGTGCCAGCAGCTTAGAGCTAGCCCTCGAGCAGTACTTC.

Here the CDR3 DNA reads TGTGCCAGCAGCTTAGAGTGGGAGACCCAGTACTTC. Its protein product is CASSLEWETQYF. This chain links TRBV7-8 with TRBJ2-5, with D hard to call. V was trimmed by 1 base and J by 5 bases, leaving 5 bases between them. This CDR3 region has 12 residues. Germline lookup yields CDR1 SGHVS and CDR2 FQNEAQ.

The chain uses TRBV4-2 and TRBJ2-1, with D tentatively TRBD1 (6 bases). The CDR3 has 14 residues. Germline CDR1 reads LGHNA; CDR2 reads YNFKEQ. The V end was cut by 4 bases, the J end by 6 bases, with 13 bases between. CDR3 sequence reads: CASSRWTESNEQFF. The CDR3 DNA follows: TGTGCCAGCAGCCGGTGGACAGAAAGCAATGAGCAGTTCTTC.

This clonotype appeared a few times. This chain uses TRBV25-1 with TRBJ2-1, with 9 positions matching TRBD2. Germline V gene sequence: CDR1 MGHDK, CDR2 SYGVNS. Trimming took 5 bases from V and 9 from J; bases not matched to a gene: 17. CDR3 size: 17 residues. DNA for the CDR3: TGTGCCAGCAGTCCACACGGGGGCGGGAGGGCCCAGAGTGAGCAGTTCTTC. Protein: CASSPHGGGRAQSEQFF.

This rearrangement joins TRBV20-1 to TRBJ2-7; 7 nucleotides line up with TRBD2. V trimming: 3 bases; J trimming: 0 bases; junction bases outside the gene matches: 11. The CDR3 runs 16 residues. The germline V gene has CDR1 DFQATT and CDR2 SNEGSKA (reference sequence). CDR3 region: CSASPLQRDSSYEQYF. CDR3 bases: TGCAGTGCTAGCCCTCTTCAGCGGGATAGCTCCTACGAGCAGTACTTC.

The chain links TRBV20-1 to TRBJ2-1; 9 positions match TRBD2. This CDR3 contains 14 residues. Germline CDR1 and CDR2: DFQATT and SNEGSKA (reference sequence). The junction had 8 bases not matched to a gene; V was cut back by 2 bases and J by 9 bases. The CDR3: CSARPLAGVVEQFF. The CDR3 DNA is TGCAGTGCTAGACCTTTAGCGGGAGTGGTTGAGCAGTTCTTC.

This clonotype was recorded a few times. The chain employs TRBV20-1 and TRBJ2-1, with no clear D. The germline V and J ends were trimmed by 0 bases and 12 bases, with 12 bases remaining between them. CDR1 DFQATT and CDR2 SNEGSKA come from the germline V gene (reference sequence). This CDR3 contains 12 residues. The CDR3 nucleotides are TGCAGTGCTAGAGACCACCTATTGGGGCAGTTCTTC. This translates into CSARDHLLGQFF.

Only a few counts were recorded for this clonotype. The rearrangement joins TRBV5-1 to TRBJ2-3, with TRBD2 identical over 11 bases. This CDR3 is built from 14 residues. Germline trimming cut 6 bases from V and 6 bases from J; bases unmatched to any gene: 6. Per germline, CDR1 SGHRS and CDR2 YFSETQ. CDR3 bases: TGCGCCAGCAAACTAGCGGGAGAGGGTGATACGCAGTATTTT. Translation: CASKLAGEGDTQYF.

The chain joins TRBV5-1 to TRBJ2-1; D ambiguous. This CDR3 spans 12 amino acids. Per the germline V gene, CDR1 is SGHRS and CDR2 is YFSETQ. V was clipped by 4 bases and J by 8 bases, with 10 bases between them. The CDR3 protein is CASSPLLDEQFF. CDR3 sequence (DNA): TGCGCCAGCAGCCCCTTGTTGGATGAGCAGTTCTTC. The variable domain in full, completed from reference TRBV5-1 and TRBJ2-1, reads KAGVTQTPRYLIKTRGQQVTLSCSPISGHRSVSWYQQTPGQGLQFLFEYFSETQRNKGNFPGRFSGRQFSNSRSEMNVSTLELGDSALYLCASSPLLDEQFFGPGTRLTVL.

This clonotype was recorded a few times. The chain has TRBV3-1 and TRBJ2-1; TRBD2 might be the D (5 bases). V was pared by 3 bases and J by 6 bases, with 18 bases between. Germline V gene data show CDR1 as LGHDT and CDR2 as YNNKEL (reference sequence). CDR3 size: 16 residues. CDR3 in amino acids: CASSHSRAVLGNEQFF. In DNA, the CDR3 is TGTGCCAGCAGCCATTCCAGAGCGGTGTTGGGCAATGAGCAGTTCTTC.

The CDR3 sequence is CASSQDLWGWETQYF. The CDR3 nucleotides are TGCGCCAGCAGCCAAGATCTTTGGGGTTGGGAGACCCAGTACTTC. The rearrangement uses TRBV4-1 and TRBJ2-5; D ambiguous. V was clipped by 0 bases and J by 5 bases, with 13 bases between them. Germline V gives CDR1 MGHRA, CDR2 YSYEKL. The CDR3 length is 15 residues.

V usage is TRBV19 and J usage is TRBJ1-2, with TRBD1 as a possible D gene (5 bases). The germline V gene encodes CDR1 LNHDA and CDR2 SQIVND (reference sequence). Trimming left V 3 bases short and J 8 bases short, with 22 bases between. The CDR3 has 16 amino acids. CDR3 loop: CASSINGLTVAQGYTF. In nucleotides, the CDR3 is TGTGCCAGTAGTATTAATGGGTTGACAGTTGCTCAAGGCTACACCTTC.

The chain links TRBV2 to TRBJ2-1; no clear D gene. Trimming cost V 3 bases and J 2 bases, with 11 bases left between them. CDR1 SNHLY and CDR2 FYNNEI come from the germline V gene. This CDR3 has 15 amino acids. The CDR3 sequence: CASSDRAWTYNEQFF. Written as DNA, the CDR3 is TGTGCCAGCAGTGATCGAGCGTGGACCTACAATGAGCAGTTCTTC. Complete variable domain (other parts from reference TRBV2 and TRBJ2-1): EPEVTQTPSHQVTQMGQEVILRCVPISNHLYFYWYRQILGQKVEFLVSFYNNEISEKSEIFDDQFSVERPDGSNFTLKIRSTKLEDSAMYFCASSDRAWTYNEQFFGPGTRLTVL.

This clonotype appeared a few times. Written as DNA, the CDR3 is TGTGCCAGCAGTGTTCTGGTTCGAAATGAGCAGTTCTTC. This gives the protein CASSVLVRNEQFF. This chain joins TRBV2 and TRBJ2-1; D unclear. The CDR3 has 13 amino acids. Trimming cost V 4 bases and J 7 bases, with 11 bases left between them. The germline CDR1 and CDR2 sequences are SNHLY and FYNNEI.